This TCR beta chain was identified during a study of beta chain features in type 1 diabetes. The sequenced template was cDNA made from the entire isolated RNA. Measured with immunoSEQ multiplex PCR; TCRdb has only the in-frame clones, and not every one. This sample has 300,000 to 450,000 clones, with roughly a fifth found just once. This clone has just a few counts. The receptor was isolated from a woman under 30 in good health. The sequencing input was naive CD4+ T cells from blood.

The chain's CDR3 is CASSLFGGVTDTQYF. CDR3 in DNA: TGTGCCAGCAGCTTATTCGGGGGGGTAACAGATACGCAGTATTTT. The chain employs TRBV7-3 and TRBJ2-3; 8 positions match TRBD2. Germline V gives CDR1 SGHTA, CDR2 FQGTGA. V lost 2 bases to trimming and J lost 3 bases; unmatched junction nucleotides: 4. The CDR3 has 15 amino acids.